Below are 22 T cell receptor beta chains sequenced from a single sample in a study of T cells in Graves' hyperthyroidism and ophthalmopathy. The investigators amplified TCR beta CDR3 regions from RNA transcripts. Primed by the HTBI set, a first-round RT-PCR was run on the TCR CDR3. In TCRdb, the multiplex PCR reads were re-called with MiXCR into one record per CDR3 protein. The sample yields about 600,000 distinct CDR3 sequences, around 16% seen once. What was sequenced was blood. The receptors here all came from a woman between 40 and 50 years old with Graves' ophthalmopathy.

In its sample, this clonotype was seen many times. CDR3 residues: CASSFTSGTQETQYF. The DNA of the CDR3 is TGTGCCAGCAGCTTTACTAGCGGGACCCAAGAGACCCAGTACTTC. The rearrangement uses TRBV7-6 and TRBJ2-5, with 10 bases matching TRBD2. Germline loops: CDR1 SGHVS, CDR2 FNYEAQ. The ends lost 3 bases at V and 1 base at J; junction bases unmatched: 2. The CDR3 consists of 15 residues.

V and J are TRBV7-9 and TRBJ2-1; D gene uncertain. V shed 4 bases and J shed 7 bases, with 11 bases lying between them. The CDR3 runs to 13 residues. Germline loops: CDR1 SEHNR, CDR2 FQNEAQ (reference sequence). The CDR3 protein is CASSSTGANEQFF. DNA of the CDR3: TGTGCCAGCAGCTCGACGGGCGCAAATGAGCAGTTCTTC.

This clonotype has more than one count but fewer than ten. V and J are TRBV19 and TRBJ2-7; TRBD1 aligns across 8 bases. Unmatched junction bases numbered 11, after V lost 10 bases and J lost 0 bases. The CDR3 runs 15 residues. Germline V gene sequence: CDR1 LNHDA, CDR2 SQIVND (reference sequence). Here the CDR3 reads CATARLGTGSYEQYF. CDR3 coding DNA: TGTGCCACCGCTCGGTTGGGGACAGGCTCCTACGAGCAGTACTTC.

This clonotype occurred a few times. The chain employs TRBV29-1 and TRBJ1-1, with TRBD1 as a possible D gene (6 bases). Germline CDR1 and CDR2: SQVTM and ANQGSEA. The CDR3 is made up of 14 amino acids. Deletions cut 2 bases from V and 1 base from J, with 11 bases between. The CDR3 DNA follows: TGCAGCGTTGAAAGGTCCAGGGGGAACACTGAAGCTTTCTTT. As protein: CSVERSRGNTEAFF.

This clonotype has a count of ten or more. The gene calls are TRBV20-1 and TRBJ1-5; no definite D call. The germline V gene has CDR1 DFQATT and CDR2 SNEGSKA (reference sequence). V shed 4 bases and J shed 1 base, with 17 bases lying between them. CDR3 size: 16 residues. The DNA for the CDR3 is TGCAGTGCTATTTGGGGAGGGCCGGCAAGCAATCAGCCCCAGCATTTT. Amino acids: CSAIWGGPASNQPQHF.

Only a few counts were recorded for this clonotype. The rearrangement links TRBV4-1 to TRBJ1-4; D remains unclear. The CDR3 extends over 15 amino acids. V gave up 3 bases and J gave up 7 bases, with 15 bases separating them. Germline-derived CDR1 and CDR2 are MGHRA and YSYEKL. For the CDR3, the DNA is TGCGCCAGCAGCCACCCGGCCCGGGGAGTTGAAAAACTGTTTTTT. Translation: CASSHPARGVEKLFF.

V usage is TRBV7-9 and J usage is TRBJ2-1; D possibly corresponds to TRBD1 (6 bases). This CDR3 has 17 residues. V was clipped by 2 bases and J by 1 base, with 15 bases between them. CDR1 is SEHNR and CDR2 is FQNEAQ in the germline V gene (reference sequence). The CDR3 coding sequence is TGTGCCAGCAGCTTACTAAACAGGGCATTATCCTACAATGAGCAGTTCTTC. Translating gives CASSLLNRALSYNEQFF.

In its sample, this clonotype was seen many times. The chain recombines TRBV20-1 with TRBJ2-1, with TRBD2 as a possible D gene (6 bases). Per the germline V gene, CDR1 is DFQATT and CDR2 is SNEGSKA (reference sequence). The CDR3 length is 14 residues. Trimming removed 6 bases from V and 0 bases from J, with 12 bases in between. The CDR3 spells CSAEGWSSYNEQFF. The DNA for the CDR3 is TGCAGTGCGGAGGGTTGGAGCTCCTACAATGAGCAGTTCTTC.

This clonotype was seen at least ten times. V gene TRBV28 combines with J gene TRBJ2-4, with D tentatively TRBD1 (6 bases). This CDR3 contains 13 residues. CDR1 is MDHEN and CDR2 is SYDVKM in the germline V gene. Between the trimmed V and J ends, which lost 8 bases and 1 base, there was a span of 9 bases. The CDR3 coding sequence is TGTGCCAGCCAGGACAGCGCCAAAAACATTCAGTACTTC. Protein product: CASQDSAKNIQYF.

This clonotype was counted between two and nine times. This chain joins TRBV7-6 and TRBJ2-7, with 11 bases identical to TRBD2. The V and J ends lost 4 bases and 9 bases, in that order; junction bases with no gene match: 14. CDR1 is SGHVS, CDR2 FNYEAQ, per germline. The CDR3 covers 16 residues. The CDR3: CASSSMTSGISGGQYF. In DNA form, the CDR3 reads TGTGCCAGCAGCTCCATGACTAGCGGGATTTCAGGGGGGCAGTACTTC.

This clonotype was seen a few times. This rearrangement joins TRBV29-1 to TRBJ2-5; TRBD1 matches at 7 bases. The V segment lost 4 bases and the J segment 6 bases; nucleotides outside the gene matches: 5. The CDR3 is made up of 12 amino acids. Per germline, CDR1 SQVTM and CDR2 ANQGSEA. In DNA, the CDR3 is TGCAGCGTTGGGCAGGGGGAGAAGACCCAGTACTTC. Protein: CSVGQGEKTQYF.

This clonotype occurred a few times. This chain uses TRBV18 with TRBJ2-7; no clear D gene. Germline loops: CDR1 KGHSH, CDR2 LQKENI. V lost 0 bases and J lost 1, with 16 bases in between. The CDR3 covers 17 residues. The CDR3 bases are TGTGCCAGCTCACCACCTTCCATGCTTAGTAGGTCCTACGAGCAGTACTTC. Its protein is CASSPPSMLSRSYEQYF.

At least ten counts were recorded for this clonotype. Mismatch with germline at one junction end may stem from a read error. V and J are TRBV18 and TRBJ2-1; D remains unclear. Germline V gene data show CDR1 as KGHSH and CDR2 as LQKENI. The CDR3 covers 14 residues. In nucleotides, the CDR3 is TGTGCCGGCTCACTCCAGACTCCCGGAGATGAGCAGTTCTTC. Its protein product is CAGSLQTPGDEQFF.

The sample holds many counts of this clonotype. The chain couples TRBV30 to TRBJ2-1; D unclear. The CDR3 runs 16 residues. CDR1 GTSNPN and CDR2 SVGIG come from the germline V gene (reference sequence). V lost 3 bases, J lost 4 bases, and 19 bases lay in between. Here the CDR3 DNA reads TGTGCCTGGAGCTCAGAGAGGAGCAGCCTTTACAATGAGCAGTTCTTC. Translating gives CAWSSERSSLYNEQFF.

This clonotype has just a few counts. The chain recombines TRBV5-1 with TRBJ2-7; 8 bases agree with TRBD2. Unmatched junction bases numbered 11, after V lost 3 bases and J lost 3 bases. The CDR3 runs to 16 residues. CDR1 is SGHRS, CDR2 YFSETQ, per germline. The CDR3 region is CASSSDPGLEFYEQYF. As DNA, the CDR3 is TGCGCCAGCAGCTCTGATCCGGGACTAGAGTTCTACGAGCAGTACTTC. The whole variable domain, remainder taken from reference TRBV5-1 and TRBJ2-7, is KAGVTQTPRYLIKTRGQQVTLSCSPISGHRSVSWYQQTPGQGLQFLFEYFSETQRNKGNFPGRFSGRQFSNSRSEMNVSTLELGDSALYLCASSSDPGLEFYEQYFGPGTRLTVT.

This clonotype was observed a handful of times. This chain links TRBV28 with TRBJ1-2; no clear D gene. The germline V and J ends were trimmed by 3 bases and 4 bases, with 12 bases remaining between them. Germline lookup yields CDR1 MDHEN and CDR2 SYDVKM. This CDR3 has 14 amino acids. The DNA for the CDR3 is TGTGCCAGCAGTTTGAGGCGGCCCCCCTATGGCTACACCTTC. It is translated as CASSLRRPPYGYTF.

This clonotype was counted once. This chain connects TRBV12-3 or TRBV12-4 to TRBJ2-1; D is uncertain. Trimming took 6 bases from V and 10 from J, leaving 7 bases between them. The CDR3 is 10 residues long. The chain's CDR3 is CASSQREQFF. DNA for the CDR3: TGTGCCAGCAGCCAGCGAGAGCAGTTCTTC.

This clonotype showed up just once. V gene TRBV20-1 combines with J gene TRBJ2-7, with 13 bases that match TRBD2. V lost 5 bases, J lost 4 bases, and 2 bases stayed unmatched. Germline loops: CDR1 DFQATT, CDR2 SNEGSKA (reference sequence). The CDR3 is 13 residues long. Here the CDR3 DNA reads TGCAGTGCTGGACTAGCGGGGGATTACGAGCAGTACTTC. Its protein is CSAGLAGDYEQYF.

At least ten counts were recorded for this clonotype. The rearrangement joins TRBV6-1 to TRBJ2-7; 8 bases map to TRBD1. CDR3 length: 15 amino acids. V lost 6 bases, J lost 5 bases, and 12 bases stayed unmatched. Germline V CDR1 and CDR2: MNHNS, SASEGT. Here the CDR3 DNA reads TGTGCCAGCAGCACTTGGACAGGGCAATCCCACGAGCAGTACTTC. This gives the protein CASSTWTGQSHEQYF.

The chain links TRBV5-4 to TRBJ2-7; 7 nucleotides agree with TRBD2. The CDR3 loop spans 14 amino acids. V shed 7 bases and J 6 bases; nucleotides not matched to a gene: 13. Germline loops: CDR1 SGHNT, CDR2 YYREEE (reference sequence). The CDR3 nucleotides are TGTGCCAGCGAGCCCTGGGGCGGGAGAGGCGAGCAGTACTTC. It specifies CASEPWGGRGEQYF.

V usage is TRBV29-1 and J usage is TRBJ2-6; either TRBD1 or TRBD2 may supply D (5 bases each). This CDR3 comprises 15 residues. Trimming removed 4 bases from V and 0 bases from J, with 10 bases in between. Germline V lookup: CDR1 SQVTM, CDR2 ANQGSEA. This chain's CDR3 is CSVVGRTSGANVLTF. CDR3 DNA sequence: TGCAGCGTTGTGGGACGGACCTCTGGGGCCAACGTCCTGACTTTC.

This clonotype was recorded at least ten times. The chain recombines TRBV5-1 with TRBJ1-4; D remains ambiguous. Between the trimmed V and J ends, which lost 4 bases and 6 bases, there was a span of 22 bases. CDR1 is SGHRS and CDR2 is YFSETQ in the germline V gene. CDR3 length: 17 residues. The CDR3 coding sequence is TGCGCCAGCAGCCCCCTCCGGGTGAGCGATGGGCATGAAAAACTGTTTTTT. It translates to CASSPLRVSDGHEKLFF.